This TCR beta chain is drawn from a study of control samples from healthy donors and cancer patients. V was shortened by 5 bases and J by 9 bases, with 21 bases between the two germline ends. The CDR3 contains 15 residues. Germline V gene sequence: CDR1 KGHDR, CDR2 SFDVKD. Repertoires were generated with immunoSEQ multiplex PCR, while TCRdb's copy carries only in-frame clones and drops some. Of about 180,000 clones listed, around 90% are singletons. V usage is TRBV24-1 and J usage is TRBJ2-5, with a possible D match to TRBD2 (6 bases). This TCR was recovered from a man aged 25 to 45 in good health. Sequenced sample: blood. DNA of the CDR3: TGTGCCACCAGTGCAAGGGGCTTTCCGTCGGGAGCCCAGTACTTC. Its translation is CATSARGFPSGAQYF.